A single sample is the source of the 10 T cell receptor beta chains below, sequenced in a study of cytomegalovirus exposure and HLA in healthy donors. PCR primers comprised 60 Vbeta and 13 Jbeta primers. TCRdb's table, derived via immunoSEQ multiplex PCR, lists solely in-frame clones and lacks some. The table lists roughly 120,000 clones, 75% to 90% of them singletons. Sequencing was done on a sample of PBMCs. All receptors derive from a female donor in good health and CMV-seropositive.

The chain links TRBV5-1 to TRBJ1-1; TRBD1 aligns across 7 bases. Germline CDR1 and CDR2: SGHRS and YFSETQ. V was pared by 2 bases and J by 6 bases, with 4 bases of the junction left unmatched. CDR3 length: 13 amino acids. CDR3 coding DNA: TGCGCCAGCAGCTTAACAGGGGACGCTGAAGCTTTCTTT. The encoded protein is CASSLTGDAEAFF. Supplemented by reference TRBV5-1 and TRBJ1-1, the full variable domain reads KAGVTQTPRYLIKTRGQQVTLSCSPISGHRSVSWYQQTPGQGLQFLFEYFSETQRNKGNFPGRFSGRQFSNSRSEMNVSTLELGDSALYLCASSLTGDAEAFFGQGTRLTVV.

The rearrangement joins TRBV19 to TRBJ1-4, with D uncertain. Germline V CDR1 and CDR2: LNHDA, SQIVND (reference sequence). The CDR3 is 15 residues long. The V end was cut by 3 bases, the J end by 4 bases, with 12 bases between. The CDR3 sequence: CASSIRPGLNEKLFF. In DNA, the CDR3 is TGTGCCAGTAGTATTAGGCCAGGCCTTAATGAAAAACTGTTTTTT. The variable domain in full, completed from reference TRBV19 and TRBJ1-4, reads DGGITQSPKYLFRKEGQNVTLSCEQNLNHDAMYWYRQDPGQGLRLIYYSQIVNDFQKGDIAEGYSVSREKKESFPLTVTSAQKNPTAFYLCASSIRPGLNEKLFFGSGTQLSVL.

V usage is TRBV2 and J usage is TRBJ2-3; 9 bases line up with TRBD1. CDR1 is SNHLY and CDR2 is FYNNEI in the germline V gene. The V segment lost 4 bases and the J segment 2 bases; nucleotides outside the gene matches: 4. The CDR3 extends over 15 amino acids. CDR3 in DNA: TGTGCCAGCAGTGGGGGACAGGGATACACAGATACGCAGTATTTT. It specifies CASSGGQGYTDTQYF.

This clone came up once. In nucleotides, the CDR3 is TGTGCCAGCAGCTTAAATCCGGGGAGCACCGAAGCTTTCTTT. The encoded protein is CASSLNPGSTEAFF. The chain recombines TRBV7-3 with TRBJ1-1; D not resolved. Trimming left V 1 base short and J 8 bases short, with 14 bases between. This CDR3 spans 14 amino acids. Germline V CDR1 and CDR2: SGHTA, FQGTGA.

This clone was recorded a few times. The V and J genes are TRBV6-6 and TRBJ1-2, with D tentatively TRBD1 (5 bases). The germline CDR1 and CDR2 sequences are MNHNY and SVGAGI (reference sequence). The CDR3 sequence is 13 residues long. V was trimmed by 4 bases and J by 4 bases, leaving 10 bases between them. In DNA, the CDR3 is TGTGCCAGCAGTTCCAGGGAGGGCTATGGCTACACCTTC. This translates into CASSSREGYGYTF.

The CDR3 bases are TGTGCCAGTACCCGCACCCCGCAGGTCGGGGAGCTGTTTTTT. Translation: CASTRTPQVGELFF. The V call is TRBV2, the J call TRBJ2-2; D is unclear. Germline V lookup: CDR1 SNHLY, CDR2 FYNNEI. V lost 9 bases to trimming and J lost 7 bases, with 18 bases between them. CDR3 length: 14 residues.

Regarding this clone: The missing conserved phenylalanine or tryptophan at the end of this CDR3 makes a read error likely. This chain joins TRBV5-4 and TRBJ2-4, with 7 bases fitting TRBD2. Germline values: CDR1 SGHNT, CDR2 YYREEE (reference sequence). The CDR3 length is 13 residues. After removal of 2 bases from V and 6 bases from J, the junction contained 2 bases not matched to a gene. This chain's CDR3 is CASSLGRGNIQYL. DNA of the CDR3: TGTGCCAGCAGCTTAGGGAGGGGAAACATTCAGTACCTC.

V is TRBV9 and J is TRBJ2-7; 7 bases are shared with TRBD1. The trim removed 3 bases at V and 1 base at J, leaving 7 bases unmatched. The CDR3 sequence is 15 residues long. The germline gives CDR1 SGDLS, CDR2 YYNGEE. DNA for the CDR3: TGTGCCAGCAGCGCCACCGGGACAGCGTCCTACGAGCAGTACTTC. Translating it yields CASSATGTASYEQYF.

This chain joins TRBV10-3 and TRBJ1-1, with unresolved D. The ends were cut back, 3 bases at V and 4 bases at J, with 6 bases in the middle. The germline CDR1 and CDR2 sequences are ENHRY and SYGVKD. CDR3 size: 12 residues. DNA for the CDR3: TGTGCCATCAGTGACGCGGGCACTGAAGCTTTCTTT. As protein: CAISDAGTEAFF.

V and J are TRBV19 and TRBJ1-5; TRBD1 is a possible D gene (5 bases). V lost 10 bases, J lost 0 bases, and 13 bases lay in between. The CDR3 has 14 amino acids. The V gene's germline CDR1 is LNHDA and CDR2 SQIVND (reference sequence). CDR3 in DNA: TGTGCCACCTCGACAGTCTATAGCAATCAGCCCCAGCATTTT. Its translation: CATSTVYSNQPQHF.